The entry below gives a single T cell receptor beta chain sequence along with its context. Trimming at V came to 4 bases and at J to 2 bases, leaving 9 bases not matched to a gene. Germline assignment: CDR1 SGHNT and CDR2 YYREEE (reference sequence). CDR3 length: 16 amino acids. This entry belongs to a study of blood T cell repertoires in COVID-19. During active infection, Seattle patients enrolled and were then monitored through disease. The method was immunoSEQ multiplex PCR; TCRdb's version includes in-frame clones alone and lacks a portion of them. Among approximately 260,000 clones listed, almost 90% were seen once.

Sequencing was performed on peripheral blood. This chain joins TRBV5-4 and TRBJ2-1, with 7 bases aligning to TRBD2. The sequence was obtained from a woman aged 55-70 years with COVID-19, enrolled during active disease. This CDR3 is CASSPLGRGTYNEQFF. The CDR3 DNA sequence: TGTGCCAGCAGCCCCTTGGGGCGGGGGACCTACAATGAGCAGTTCTTC.